Below, 8 T cell receptor beta chains from the same sample are listed, as sequenced in a study of T cell responses to AZD1222 COVID-19 vaccine. The table came from immunoSEQ multiplex PCR; TCRdb's copy has only in-frame clones and leaves some out. The sample includes around 100,000 clones, around 89% of them seen just once. Sample: peripheral blood, taken 28 days after the second AZD1222 dose. These receptors were collected from an adult who received the AZD1222 COVID-19 vaccine.

The rearrangement links TRBV16 to TRBJ1-2; TRBD1 matches at 7 bases. V was pared by 3 bases and J by 3 bases, with 4 bases of the junction left unmatched. Per the germline V gene, CDR1 is KGHSY and CDR2 is FQNENV. CDR3 size: 14 residues. The CDR3 here is CASSQTGLHYGYTF. The CDR3 DNA reads TGTGCCAGCAGCCAGACAGGGCTCCACTATGGCTACACCTTC.

The genes are TRBV7-9 and TRBJ2-3; possibly TRBD1 for D (6 bases). The CDR3 covers 14 residues. Germline CDR1 reads SEHNR; CDR2 reads FQNEAQ (reference sequence). Trimming left V 3 bases short and J 7 bases short, with 14 bases between. CDR3 DNA sequence: TGTGCCAGCAGCTTTAAGGGGGACGAAAATACGCAGTATTTT. Translated: CASSFKGDENTQYF.

About this clone: Other nucleotide sequences in the sample specify the same CDR3. This chain connects TRBV4-2 to TRBJ2-1, with D perhaps matching TRBD2 (6 bases). Germline-derived CDR1 and CDR2 are LGHNA and YNFKEQ. CDR3 length: 13 amino acids. Trimming left V 0 bases short and J 9 bases short, with 9 bases between. The CDR3, as DNA: TGTGCCAGCAGCCAAGATATCGGGGGTGAGCAGTTCTTC. This gives the protein CASSQDIGGEQFF.

The chain is built from TRBV2 and TRBJ1-4; tentatively, D is TRBD1 (6 bases). Trimming shortened V by 6 bases and J by 3 bases, and 11 bases separated the two germline ends. The CDR3 extends over 14 amino acids. Germline CDR1 is SNHLY and CDR2 is FYNNEI. DNA for the CDR3: TGTGCCAGCAGCAAGGGACAAGCTAATGAAAAACTGTTTTTT. Translating it yields CASSKGQANEKLFF.

The chain links TRBV11-2 to TRBJ2-3, with 7 bases matching TRBD2. The germline gives CDR1 SGHAT, CDR2 FQNNGV. The CDR3 is 14 residues long. V gave up 5 bases and J gave up 2 bases; unmatched junction bases: 4. The CDR3 loop reads CASSGLGTTDTQYF. In DNA, the CDR3 is TGTGCCAGCAGCGGACTAGGGACCACAGATACGCAGTATTTT.

This clone was seen only a few times. This rearrangement joins TRBV2 to TRBJ1-6; D unclear. V shed 1 base and J shed 6 bases, with 16 bases lying between them. CDR3 length equals 17 residues. Germline V gene sequence: CDR1 SNHLY, CDR2 FYNNEI. In DNA form, the CDR3 reads TGTGCCAGCAGTGAAGAGGTTGGGTGGAAAGTTAATTCACCCCTCCACTTT. As protein: CASSEEVGWKVNSPLHF.

This chain connects TRBV7-9 to TRBJ1-1; 7 nucleotides align to TRBD1. Germline V lookup: CDR1 SEHNR, CDR2 FQNEAQ (reference sequence). V shed 5 bases, J shed 1 base, and the junction held 4 bases outside the gene matches. The CDR3 contains 14 residues. The CDR3 nucleotides are TGTGCCAGCAGCCTACAGGGGACGAACACTGAAGCTTTCTTT. Its protein product is CASSLQGTNTEAFF.

This chain joins TRBV5-5 and TRBJ2-1; D unresolved. CDR1 SGHKS and CDR2 YYEKEE come from the germline V gene (reference sequence). V was shortened by 0 bases and J by 0 bases, with 7 bases between the two germline ends. The CDR3 contains 15 residues. The chain's CDR3 is CASSLVGSSYNEQFF. The CDR3 DNA follows: TGTGCCAGCAGCTTGGTAGGTAGCTCCTACAATGAGCAGTTCTTC.